This record covers a single T cell receptor beta chain. How the authors handled the data: Researchers report that nucleated cell counts were estimated from reference gene primer amplification. The method was immunoSEQ multiplex PCR; TCRdb's version includes in-frame clones alone and lacks a portion of them. For V, J and clone size, that table is used; D and trimming come from the DNA. The sample lists approximately 160,000 clones, around four fifths occurring once. This CDR3 has 12 residues. The V end lost 5 bases, the J end lost 5 bases, and 9 bases lay between the germline ends. CDR1 and CDR2 from the germline V gene are SGHNT and YENEEA. This entry is derived from a study of blood T cell repertoires in COVID-19. Overall study: There were acute and convalescent COVID-19 samples, and they came from the United States, Italy and Spain. Sources were T cells, B-cell-depleted T cells, or PBMCs; the material itself was cDNA or gDNA.

This sequence was found in a man aged 65 to 79 with acute or convalescent COVID-19. The V call is TRBV11-3, the J call TRBJ1-2; D remains ambiguous. Sequencing input: peripheral blood. CDR3 protein: CASSRREYGYTF. The CDR3 nucleotides read TGTGCCAGCAGCAGACGGGAGTATGGCTACACCTTC.